These T cell receptor beta chains were read from a single sample in a study of blood T cell repertoires in COVID-19. Clones were sequenced by immunoSEQ multiplex PCR, and TCRdb holds only the in-frame ones, with some missing. Among 250,000 or so clones listed, around 84% were seen once. Sequencing was carried out using PBMCs or T cells enriched from blood (not recorded which). Source of these receptors: a man in his forties who had recovered from COVID-19. The CDR3 runs from the conserved cysteine through the conserved F or W. The D gene is left open where the match is weak. Clone size is not always given. Where it is, it says once, few, many or a class for expanded clones.

D gene: TRBD2
V gene: TRBV30
clone size: .
J gene: TRBJ2-2
CDR3 DNA: TGTGCCTGGGTACGGAGGACTAGCGGGAGTGGGTACACCGGGGAGCTGTTTTTT
CDR3 protein: CAWVRRTSGSGYTGELFF

D gene: .
V gene: TRBV12-3/TRBV12-4
clone size: .
J gene: TRBJ1-3
CDR3 DNA: TGTGCCAGCAGTTCGGGGAACACCATATATTTT
CDR3 protein: CASSSGNTIYF

D gene: .
V gene: TRBV27
clone size: .
J gene: TRBJ2-5
CDR3 DNA: TGTGCCAGCAGACGGACACGCGTCGAGACCCAGTACTTC
CDR3 protein: CASRRTRVETQYF

D gene: .
V gene: TRBV27
clone size: .
J gene: TRBJ1-1
CDR3 DNA: TGTGCCAGCCGGGGGGCCTTGAACACTGAAGCTTTCTTT
CDR3 protein: CASRGALNTEAFF

D gene: TRBD2
V gene: TRBV19
clone size: once
J gene: TRBJ2-2
CDR3 DNA: TGTGCCAGTAGCCTAGCGGCCGGGGAGCTGTTTTTT
CDR3 protein: CASSLAAGELFF

D gene: TRBD1
V gene: TRBV9
clone size: .
J gene: TRBJ1-5
CDR3 DNA: TGTGCCAGCAGCTTAGGACAGGGGGCAGCTCAGCCCCAGCATTTT
CDR3 protein: CASSLGQGAAQPQHF

D gene: .
V gene: TRBV19
clone size: .
J gene: TRBJ1-2
CDR3 DNA: TGTGCCAGTAGTATTTCGGGGGGAAATAACTATGGCTACACCTTC
CDR3 protein: CASSISGGNNYGYTF

D gene: TRBD1
V gene: TRBV19
clone size: .
J gene: TRBJ1-1
CDR3 DNA: TGTGCCAGTAGAGGGACAGGGCAGTTGAACACTGAAGCTTTCTTT
CDR3 protein: CASRGTGQLNTEAFF

D gene: .
V gene: TRBV27
clone size: .
J gene: TRBJ1-5
CDR3 DNA: TGTGCCAGCAGTACAATACAGGGTTTGAACAATCAGCCCCAGCATTTT
CDR3 protein: CASSTIQGLNNQPQHF

D gene: .
V gene: TRBV30
clone size: .
J gene: TRBJ2-7
CDR3 DNA: TGTGCCTGGAGTCGCGGGCCCCTGGGTAACGAGCAGTACTTC
CDR3 protein: CAWSRGPLGNEQYF

D gene: .
V gene: TRBV6-5
clone size: .
J gene: TRBJ1-4
CDR3 DNA: TGTGCCAGCAGTCGAGCGGGGGGCACTAATGAAAAACTGTTTTTT
CDR3 protein: CASSRAGGTNEKLFF

D gene: .
V gene: TRBV19
clone size: .
J gene: TRBJ1-4
CDR3 DNA: TGTGCCAGCCTGGATCTTGGCGGGACTACTGAAAAACTGTTTTTT
CDR3 protein: CASLDLGGTTEKLFF

D gene: .
V gene: TRBV9
clone size: .
J gene: TRBJ1-2
CDR3 DNA: TGTGCCAGCAGCGTAGCACAGGACTATGGCTACACCTTC
CDR3 protein: CASSVAQDYGYTF

D gene: TRBD1
V gene: TRBV14
clone size: .
J gene: TRBJ1-1
CDR3 DNA: TGTGCCAGCAGGGGACAGGGATTCGGCACTGAAGCTTTCTTT
CDR3 protein: CASRGQGFGTEAFF

D gene: .
V gene: TRBV3-1/TRBV3-2
clone size: .
J gene: TRBJ2-1
CDR3 DNA: TGTGCCAGCAGCCAGACCAGTTCGGGACTTCAGTTCTTC
CDR3 protein: CASSQTSSGLQFF

D gene: TRBD1
V gene: TRBV18
clone size: .
J gene: TRBJ1-2
CDR3 DNA: TGTGCCAGCTCACCGCAGGCTCCGGGACAGGGGGCATCTGGCTACACCTTC
CDR3 protein: CASSPQAPGQGASGYTF

D gene: .
V gene: TRBV28
clone size: .
J gene: TRBJ1-2
CDR3 DNA: TGTGCCAGCAGTTCTCTGACGGGGGTAGGCTACACCTTC
CDR3 protein: CASSSLTGVGYTF

D gene: .
V gene: TRBV7-9
clone size: .
J gene: TRBJ2-1
CDR3 DNA: TGTGCCAGCAGCTTAGAGGTAGTTGGCGGTGAGCAGTTCTTC
CDR3 protein: CASSLEVVGGEQFF

D gene: TRBD1
V gene: TRBV6-5
clone size: .
J gene: TRBJ1-5
CDR3 DNA: TGTGCCAGCAGTTACTCGGGACAGGGAATCCAGCCCCAGCATTTT
CDR3 protein: CASSYSGQGIQPQHF